This T cell receptor beta chain was identified during a study of blood T cell repertoires in COVID-19. About the research overall: The cDNA or gDNA used as material had been derived from T cells, B-cell-depleted T cells, or PBMCs.

CDR1 LGHDT and CDR2 YNNKEL come from the germline V gene (reference sequence). Trimming cost V 4 bases and J 7 bases; bases outside gene matches: 11. This CDR3 comprises 15 residues. TCRdb's copy holds only in-frame clones and misses some; the assay was immunoSEQ multiplex PCR. The profile covers 75,000 to 80,000 clones, with about 88% appearing a single time and about 10% taken by the ten largest. This clonotype was obtained from a man in his sixties with COVID-19, enrolled during active disease. This rearrangement joins TRBV3-1 (or the pseudogene TRBV3-2) to TRBJ2-3, with TRBD1 matching 7 bases. The source material was peripheral blood. DNA of the CDR3: TGTGCCAGCAGCCGGCCGGGACAGTTGATTCATACGCAGTATTTT. This encodes CASSRPGQLIHTQYF.